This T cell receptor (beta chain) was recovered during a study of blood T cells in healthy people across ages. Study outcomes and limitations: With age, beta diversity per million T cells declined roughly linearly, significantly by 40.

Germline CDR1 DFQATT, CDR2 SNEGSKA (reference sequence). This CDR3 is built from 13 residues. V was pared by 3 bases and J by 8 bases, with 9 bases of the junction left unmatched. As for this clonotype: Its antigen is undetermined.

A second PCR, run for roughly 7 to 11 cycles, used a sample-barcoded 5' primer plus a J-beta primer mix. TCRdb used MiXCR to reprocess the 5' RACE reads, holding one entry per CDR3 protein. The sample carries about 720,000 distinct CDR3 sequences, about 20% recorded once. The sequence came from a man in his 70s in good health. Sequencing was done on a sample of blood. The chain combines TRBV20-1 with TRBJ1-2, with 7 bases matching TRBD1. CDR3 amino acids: CSARNVRGDGYTF. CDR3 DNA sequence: TGCAGTGCTAGGAATGTCAGGGGGGACGGCTACACCTTC.